A selection of T cell receptor beta chains follows, all from one sample in a study of blood T cell repertoires in COVID-19. Measured with immunoSEQ multiplex PCR; TCRdb has only the in-frame clones, and not every one. The table has 40,000 or so clones, approximately 79% seen once. Sequencing was carried out using peripheral blood. Receptor source: a man in his 70s with acute or convalescent COVID-19. Both conserved end residues are part of each CDR3. Each record gives: V gene, D gene, clone size, J gene, CDR3 protein, CDR3 DNA. The D gene is left open where the match is weak. Clone size is shown for a subset of rows, as once, few, many or a class of expanded clone.

V gene: TRBV5-6; D gene: .; clone size: .; J gene: TRBJ2-7; CDR3 protein: CASSQRLLTGISYEQYF; CDR3 DNA: TGTGCCAGCAGCCAACGTCTTTTGACAGGAATATCCTACGAGCAGTACTTC
V gene: TRBV2; D gene: .; clone size: .; J gene: TRBJ1-5; CDR3 protein: CASSDMGAGNQPQHF; CDR3 DNA: TGTGCCAGCAGTGACATGGGGGCCGGCAATCAGCCCCAGCATTTT
V gene: TRBV7-9; D gene: .; clone size: many; J gene: TRBJ1-2; CDR3 protein: CASSATGSNYGYTF; CDR3 DNA: TGTGCCAGCAGCGCGACAGGCTCCAACTATGGCTACACCTTC
V gene: TRBV18; D gene: TRBD1; clone size: few; J gene: TRBJ1-5; CDR3 protein: CASSPQPTGAGQPQHF; CDR3 DNA: TGTGCCAGCTCACCACAACCGACAGGGGCGGGTCAGCCCCAGCATTTT
V gene: TRBV5-6; D gene: .; clone size: .; J gene: TRBJ1-1; CDR3 protein: CASSGGTPEAFF; CDR3 DNA: TGTGCCAGCAGCGGAGGGACCCCTGAAGCTTTCTTT
V gene: TRBV28; D gene: .; clone size: .; J gene: TRBJ1-1; CDR3 protein: CASSLVQALNTEAFF; CDR3 DNA: TGTGCCAGCAGTTTAGTACAGGCCTTGAACACTGAAGCTTTCTTT
V gene: TRBV6-6; D gene: TRBD1; clone size: .; J gene: TRBJ2-3; CDR3 protein: CASRTGLKADTDTQYF; CDR3 DNA: TGTGCCAGCAGGACAGGGTTAAAGGCGGACACAGATACGCAGTATTTT
V gene: TRBV7-6; D gene: TRBD2; clone size: .; J gene: TRBJ2-3; CDR3 protein: CASSQLAGGRDTQYF; CDR3 DNA: TGTGCCAGCAGCCAACTAGCGGGAGGAAGAGATACGCAGTATTTT
V gene: TRBV7-8; D gene: .; clone size: few; J gene: TRBJ1-2; CDR3 protein: CASSLAGAFNYGYTF; CDR3 DNA: TGTGCCAGCAGCTTAGCAGGGGCATTTAACTATGGCTACACCTTC
V gene: TRBV19; D gene: .; clone size: few; J gene: TRBJ1-2; CDR3 protein: CASSPHIRAGRGYTF; CDR3 DNA: TGTGCCAGTAGTCCCCATATACGGGCTGGGAGAGGCTACACCTTC
V gene: TRBV20-1; D gene: .; clone size: once; J gene: TRBJ2-1; CDR3 protein: CSARGDNEQFF; CDR3 DNA: TGCAGTGCTAGAGGCGACAATGAGCAGTTCTTC
V gene: TRBV5-8; D gene: .; clone size: once; J gene: TRBJ2-4; CDR3 protein: CASSFGRNIQYF; CDR3 DNA: TGTGCCAGCAGCTTCGGGAGAAACATTCAGTACTTC
V gene: TRBV5-1; D gene: .; clone size: few; J gene: TRBJ2-1; CDR3 protein: CASSLQGGSVDEQFF; CDR3 DNA: TGCGCCAGCAGCTTACAGGGCGGGAGCGTCGATGAGCAGTTCTTC
V gene: TRBV20-1; D gene: TRBD2; clone size: once; J gene: TRBJ2-1; CDR3 protein: CSASYSGRASNYNEQFF; CDR3 DNA: TGCAGTGCTAGTTATAGCGGGAGGGCATCGAACTACAATGAGCAGTTCTTC
V gene: TRBV13; D gene: .; clone size: .; J gene: TRBJ1-3; CDR3 protein: CASSPSTSAGNTIYF; CDR3 DNA: TGTGCCAGCAGCCCCTCCACCAGCGCCGGAAACACCATATATTTT
V gene: TRBV7-2; D gene: .; clone size: .; J gene: TRBJ1-1; CDR3 protein: CASSLAGTEVAFF; CDR3 DNA: TGTGCCAGCAGCTTAGCTGGCACCGAAGTAGCTTTCTTT
V gene: TRBV18; D gene: TRBD1; clone size: .; J gene: TRBJ2-6; CDR3 protein: CASSPPGIGQVFSGANVLTF; CDR3 DNA: TGTGCCAGCTCACCACCGGGTATAGGACAGGTATTCTCTGGGGCCAACGTCCTGACTTTC
V gene: TRBV9; D gene: TRBD2; clone size: .; J gene: TRBJ2-2; CDR3 protein: CASSVGASGSLNTGELFF; CDR3 DNA: TGTGCCAGCAGCGTAGGGGCTAGCGGGAGTCTAAACACCGGGGAGCTGTTTTTT
V gene: TRBV28; D gene: .; clone size: .; J gene: TRBJ2-7; CDR3 protein: CASLGTGRDEQYF; CDR3 DNA: TGTGCCAGCCTGGGAACAGGGCGGGACGAGCAGTACTTC
V gene: TRBV9; D gene: .; clone size: few; J gene: TRBJ1-2; CDR3 protein: CASSSQDNNNYGYTF; CDR3 DNA: TGTGCCAGCAGCTCTCAGGACAACAATAACTATGGCTACACCTTC
V gene: TRBV6-5; D gene: TRBD1; clone size: .; J gene: TRBJ2-1; CDR3 protein: CASGTGTYNEQFF; CDR3 DNA: TGTGCCAGCGGGACAGGTACCTACAATGAGCAGTTCTTC
V gene: TRBV6-2/TRBV6-3; D gene: TRBD2; clone size: .; J gene: TRBJ2-1; CDR3 protein: CASSSHSGTNEQFF; CDR3 DNA: TGTGCCAGCAGTTCGCATAGCGGGACCAATGAGCAGTTCTTC
V gene: TRBV11-1; D gene: TRBD1; clone size: .; J gene: TRBJ1-2; CDR3 protein: CASSLAPGQGGYTF; CDR3 DNA: TGTGCCAGCAGCCTCGCTCCCGGACAGGGTGGCTACACCTTC
V gene: TRBV4-1; D gene: TRBD2; clone size: .; J gene: TRBJ2-2; CDR3 protein: CASSQGLREGAGELFF; CDR3 DNA: TGCGCCAGCAGCCAAGGCCTGCGGGAGGGCGCCGGGGAGCTGTTTTTT
V gene: TRBV3-1/TRBV3-2; D gene: .; clone size: few; J gene: TRBJ2-1; CDR3 protein: CASSQMATRRDEQFF; CDR3 DNA: TGTGCCAGCAGCCAAATGGCGACTAGGAGGGATGAGCAGTTCTTC
V gene: TRBV11-2; D gene: .; clone size: .; J gene: TRBJ1-1; CDR3 protein: CASSSKDMNTEAFF; CDR3 DNA: TGTGCCAGCAGCTCCAAGGACATGAACACTGAAGCTTTCTTT
V gene: TRBV15; D gene: TRBD2; clone size: few; J gene: TRBJ2-1; CDR3 protein: CATSGGGVTSANEQFF; CDR3 DNA: TGTGCCACCAGCGGTGGGGGTGTGACTAGCGCCAATGAGCAGTTCTTC
V gene: TRBV4-3; D gene: TRBD1; clone size: .; J gene: TRBJ1-1; CDR3 protein: CASSPTGQGAVEAFF; CDR3 DNA: TGCGCCAGCAGCCCTACCGGACAGGGGGCGGTTGAAGCTTTCTTT
V gene: TRBV28; D gene: .; clone size: .; J gene: TRBJ1-1; CDR3 protein: CASSLGSWGPNTEAFF; CDR3 DNA: TGTGCCAGCAGTTTAGGGAGTTGGGGGCCGAACACTGAAGCTTTCTTT
V gene: TRBV5-1; D gene: .; clone size: .; J gene: TRBJ2-2; CDR3 protein: CASSLAAGEAGELFF; CDR3 DNA: TGCGCCAGCAGCTTGGCGGCAGGGGAAGCCGGGGAGCTGTTTTTT
V gene: TRBV28; D gene: TRBD1; clone size: .; J gene: TRBJ2-5; CDR3 protein: CASTTGYGETQYF; CDR3 DNA: TGTGCCAGCACGACAGGGTACGGAGAGACCCAGTACTTC
V gene: TRBV5-1; D gene: TRBD2; clone size: .; J gene: TRBJ2-1; CDR3 protein: CASSLGSSGSYNEQFF; CDR3 DNA: TGCGCCAGCAGCTTGGGCTCTAGCGGGAGTTACAATGAGCAGTTCTTC
V gene: TRBV7-3; D gene: TRBD2; clone size: .; J gene: TRBJ2-6; CDR3 protein: CASSLNALAGAGANVLTF; CDR3 DNA: TGTGCCAGCAGCTTAAATGCACTAGCGGGTGCCGGGGCCAACGTCCTGACTTTC
V gene: TRBV28; D gene: .; clone size: .; J gene: TRBJ2-3; CDR3 protein: CASSFLTGTDTQYF; CDR3 DNA: TGTGCCAGCAGTTTCTTGACAGGCACAGATACGCAGTATTTT
V gene: TRBV4-1; D gene: TRBD2; clone size: once; J gene: TRBJ2-2; CDR3 protein: CASSPPSGRGTGELFF; CDR3 DNA: TGCGCCAGCAGCCCTCCTAGCGGGAGAGGGACCGGGGAGCTGTTTTTT
V gene: TRBV18; D gene: TRBD1; clone size: .; J gene: TRBJ2-3; CDR3 protein: CASSPHRGDTQYF; CDR3 DNA: TGTGCCAGCTCACCCCACAGGGGGGATACGCAGTATTTT
V gene: TRBV10-3; D gene: .; clone size: .; J gene: TRBJ1-5; CDR3 protein: CAISERAGQPQHF; CDR3 DNA: TGTGCCATCAGTGAGAGAGCAGGACAGCCCCAGCATTTT
V gene: TRBV7-5; D gene: .; clone size: .; J gene: TRBJ2-7; CDR3 protein: CARSLPWTRTYEQYF; CDR3 DNA: TGTGCCAGAAGCTTACCATGGACTAGGACCTACGAGCAGTACTTC
V gene: TRBV10-3; D gene: TRBD1; clone size: .; J gene: TRBJ1-1; CDR3 protein: CAISPGTGVNTEAFF; CDR3 DNA: TGTGCCATCAGTCCAGGGACAGGTGTGAACACTGAAGCTTTCTTT
V gene: TRBV5-1; D gene: TRBD2; clone size: .; J gene: TRBJ2-1; CDR3 protein: CASSRGTPVDEQFF; CDR3 DNA: TGCGCCAGCTCGCGGGGGACCCCCGTGGATGAGCAGTTCTTC
V gene: TRBV18; D gene: .; clone size: .; J gene: TRBJ2-2; CDR3 protein: CASSAELNTGELFF; CDR3 DNA: TGTGCCAGCTCAGCGGAGTTGAACACCGGGGAGCTGTTTTTT
V gene: TRBV9; D gene: TRBD2; clone size: .; J gene: TRBJ2-3; CDR3 protein: CASSEGTSETTDTQYF; CDR3 DNA: TGTGCCAGCAGCGAGGGGACTAGCGAAACCACAGATACGCAGTATTTT
V gene: TRBV10-3; D gene: TRBD1; clone size: .; J gene: TRBJ1-2; CDR3 protein: CAISESPTGSNYGYTF; CDR3 DNA: TGTGCCATCAGTGAGTCGCCGACAGGGTCCAACTATGGCTACACCTTC
V gene: TRBV11-2; D gene: TRBD1; clone size: once; J gene: TRBJ2-7; CDR3 protein: CASSSSGTGDLGQYF; CDR3 DNA: TGTGCCAGCAGCTCCTCCGGGACAGGTGATCTCGGGCAGTACTTC
V gene: TRBV3-1/TRBV3-2; D gene: .; clone size: few; J gene: TRBJ2-7; CDR3 protein: CASSQEGGQGRYEQYF; CDR3 DNA: TGTGCCAGCAGCCAAGAAGGCGGCCAGGGTCGGTACGAGCAGTACTTC
V gene: TRBV7-6; D gene: TRBD1; clone size: .; J gene: TRBJ1-4; CDR3 protein: CASSLASGTGGEKLFF; CDR3 DNA: TGTGCCAGCAGCTTAGCGTCCGGGACAGGGGGCGAAAAACTGTTTTTT
V gene: TRBV21-1; D gene: .; clone size: .; J gene: TRBJ2-7; CDR3 protein: CASSKRLTYEQYF; CDR3 DNA: TGTGCCAGCAGCAAACGTCTTACCTACGAGCAGTACTTC
V gene: TRBV15; D gene: .; clone size: .; J gene: TRBJ1-5; CDR3 protein: CATSSPRDSNQPQHF; CDR3 DNA: TGTGCCACCAGCAGCCCGAGGGATAGCAATCAGCCCCAGCATTTT
V gene: TRBV29-1; D gene: TRBD1; clone size: once; J gene: TRBJ1-1; CDR3 protein: CSVQGQGATEAFF; CDR3 DNA: TGCAGCGTCCAGGGACAGGGGGCGACTGAAGCTTTCTTT
V gene: TRBV24-1; D gene: .; clone size: .; J gene: TRBJ2-3; CDR3 protein: CASQRDSTDTQYF; CDR3 DNA: TGTGCCTCTCAGAGGGATAGCACAGATACGCAGTATTTT
V gene: TRBV6-6; D gene: .; clone size: .; J gene: TRBJ2-7; CDR3 protein: CASSRQYEQYF; CDR3 DNA: TGTGCCAGCAGTCGCCAATACGAGCAGTACTTC
V gene: TRBV9; D gene: TRBD2; clone size: .; J gene: TRBJ2-7; CDR3 protein: CASSVGVSGAGEQYF; CDR3 DNA: TGTGCCAGCAGCGTAGGTGTTAGCGGGGCAGGCGAGCAGTACTTC
V gene: TRBV3-1/TRBV3-2; D gene: .; clone size: .; J gene: TRBJ1-1; CDR3 protein: CASSPHRTEAFF; CDR3 DNA: TGTGCCAGCAGCCCTCATCGGACTGAAGCTTTCTTT
V gene: TRBV4-1; D gene: TRBD1; clone size: .; J gene: TRBJ1-5; CDR3 protein: CASSQEDRSPNQPQHF; CDR3 DNA: TGCGCCAGCAGCCAAGAGGACAGGTCCCCTAATCAGCCCCAGCATTTT
V gene: TRBV28; D gene: TRBD1; clone size: few; J gene: TRBJ1-1; CDR3 protein: CASSMTGKAFF; CDR3 DNA: TGTGCCAGCAGTATGACAGGGAAAGCTTTCTTT
V gene: TRBV19; D gene: TRBD1; clone size: .; J gene: TRBJ2-6; CDR3 protein: CASSTGTGTGANVLTF; CDR3 DNA: TGTGCCAGTAGTACCGGGACAGGGACCGGGGCCAACGTCCTGACTTTC
V gene: TRBV28; D gene: TRBD2; clone size: .; J gene: TRBJ2-1; CDR3 protein: CASSDGKRESYNEQFF; CDR3 DNA: TGTGCCAGCAGTGATGGGAAGCGGGAGTCTTACAATGAGCAGTTCTTC
V gene: TRBV4-2; D gene: .; clone size: .; J gene: TRBJ2-7; CDR3 protein: CASSQPGQNYEQYF; CDR3 DNA: TGTGCCAGCAGCCAACCGGGACAAAACTACGAGCAGTACTTC
V gene: TRBV5-1; D gene: TRBD1; clone size: .; J gene: TRBJ1-5; CDR3 protein: CASSFGTGDNQPQHF; CDR3 DNA: TGCGCCAGCAGCTTCGGGACAGGGGACAATCAGCCCCAGCATTTT
V gene: TRBV9; D gene: .; clone size: .; J gene: TRBJ2-5; CDR3 protein: CASSVSGSETQYF; CDR3 DNA: TGTGCCAGCAGCGTATCAGGGTCGGAGACCCAGTACTTC